These 32 T cell receptor beta chains were all obtained from the same sample, sequenced in a study of T cell changes during pregnancy in multiple sclerosis (dated by TCRdb to between 2018 and 2021). Receptors were amplified or captured by the immunoSEQ multiplex PCR assay. In TCRdb, the immuneACCESS table is reduced to in-frame sequences with V and J assigned. These tables do not hold every clone; where another copy was compared, an unresolved V gene accounts for under half, and the others remain unexplained. For this sample there are 55,000 to 80,000 clones; approximately 93% appear just once. 3.2% of the sample is in the top ten clones. Material: CD8+ T cells from peripheral blood mononuclear cells, obtained in the second trimester of pregnancy. These TCRs come from a female donor with multiple sclerosis, enrolled in a pregnancy study.

V usage is TRBV6-1 and J usage is TRBJ2-3; tentatively, D is TRBD2 (5 bases). Deletions cut 4 bases from V and 1 base from J, with 12 bases between. Germline CDR1 and CDR2: MNHNS and SASEGT. The CDR3 is 15 amino acids. The CDR3 region is CASSGTALGTDTQYF. The CDR3 nucleotides are TGTGCCAGCAGTGGGACTGCCCTCGGCACAGATACGCAGTATTTT.

J is TRBJ1-4 and V is TRBV7-8, with unresolved D. CDR3 length: 15 residues. V shed 1 base and J shed 8 bases, with 14 bases lying between them. Germline V gene sequence: CDR1 SGHVS, CDR2 FQNEAQ. This chain's CDR3 is CASSLGEGGGEKLFF. The CDR3 bases are TGTGCCAGCAGCTTAGGTGAGGGAGGAGGCGAAAAACTGTTTTTT.

The J gene is TRBJ2-2, the V gene TRBV21-1; the tabulated D call, TRBD2, remains unverified against the DNA. TRBV21-1 is assigned pseudogene status. The CDR3 covers 15 residues. This chain's CDR3 is CASSDLAGEGGELFF. The CDR3 DNA sequence: TGTGCCAGCAGTGACCTAGCGGGAGAAGGCGGGGAGCTGTTTTTT.

The chain links TRBV5-4 to TRBJ1-1, with 7 nucleotides matching TRBD1. The CDR3 runs to 14 residues. Germline V CDR1 and CDR2: SGHNT, YYREEE (reference sequence). Trimming took 0 bases from V and 1 from J; bases not matched to a gene: 0. In DNA, the CDR3 is TGTGCCAGCAGCTTGGGGACAGGGAACACTGAAGCTTTCTTT. Its translation: CASSLGTGNTEAFF.

About this clone: This same CDR3 is encoded by further DNA sequences in the sample. The chain couples TRBV19 to TRBJ1-4; tentatively, D is TRBD1 (6 bases). The germline gives CDR1 LNHDA, CDR2 SQIVND (reference sequence). V shed 6 bases and J shed 2 bases, with 19 bases lying between them. The CDR3 extends over 17 amino acids. The chain's CDR3 is CASRDRDTRGTNEKLFF. The CDR3, as DNA: TGTGCCAGTAGAGACCGGGACACGAGGGGGACTAATGAAAAACTGTTTTTT.

The chain joins TRBV13 to TRBJ1-1; tentative D call: TRBD1 (5 bases). Germline assignment: CDR1 PRHDT and CDR2 FYEKMQ (reference sequence). V lost 1 base to trimming and J lost 5 bases, with 14 bases between them. This CDR3 comprises 15 residues. The CDR3 DNA is TGTGCCAGCAGCTTAGTCCAGGGTGGTGTTACTGAAGCTTTCTTT. Translation: CASSLVQGGVTEAFF.

This chain connects TRBV27 to TRBJ2-7; possible D gene TRBD2, 6 bases. V was pared by 7 bases and J by 5 bases, with 12 bases between. The CDR3 covers 12 residues. Germline V gene lookup returns CDR1 MNHEY and CDR2 SMNVEV (reference sequence). Written as DNA, the CDR3 is TGTGCCAGCAAAACGGGAGCAAACGAGCAGTACTTC. It encodes CASKTGANEQYF.

This chain connects TRBV6-1 to TRBJ2-3; 11 positions agree with TRBD1. CDR3 length: 16 amino acids. From germline, CDR1 is MNHNS and CDR2 SASEGT. Trimming at V came to 3 bases and at J to 4 bases, leaving 6 bases not matched to a gene. CDR3 region: CASSDHRTGGADTQYF. The CDR3 DNA reads TGTGCCAGCAGTGATCACCGGACAGGGGGCGCAGATACGCAGTATTTT.

CDR3 sequence reads: CASSPQESDYEQYF. CDR3 coding DNA: TGCGCCAGCAGCCCACAAGAGAGCGACTACGAGCAGTACTTC. The chain has TRBV4-1 and TRBJ2-5, with D unresolved. The J call is in doubt because the DNA end fits TRBJ2-7 better. Germline lookup yields CDR1 MGHRA and CDR2 YSYEKL. This CDR3 has 14 amino acids.

The chain recombines TRBV5-4 with TRBJ1-2, with D perhaps matching TRBD1 (6 bases). The CDR3 has 14 amino acids. Germline values: CDR1 SGHNT, CDR2 YYREEE (reference sequence). Trimming stripped 1 base from V and 4 bases from J, with 11 bases between. The CDR3 protein is CASSLFQGPYGYTF. DNA of the CDR3: TGTGCCAGCAGCTTGTTCCAGGGGCCCTATGGCTACACCTTC. Together with reference TRBV5-4 and TRBJ1-2, the CDR3 gives the full variable domain: ETGVTQSPTHLIKTRGQQVTLRCSSQSGHNTVSWYQQALGQGPQFIFQYYREEENGRGNFPPRFSGLQFPNYSSELNVNALELDDSALYLCASSLFQGPYGYTFGSGTRLTVV.

CDR3 bases: TGTGCCAGCAGCGACGGGACCTACAATGAGCAGTTCTTC. It specifies CASSDGTYNEQFF. The V call is TRBV7-3, the J call TRBJ2-1, with D possibly being TRBD2 (5 bases). The ends were cut back, 5 bases at V and 2 bases at J, with 7 bases in the middle. Germline CDR1 SGHTA, CDR2 FQGTGA. This CDR3 region has 13 residues.

This chain connects TRBV7-9 to TRBJ2-5, with 7 nucleotides matching TRBD2. Germline CDR1 and CDR2: SEHNR and FQNEAQ (reference sequence). V gave up 5 bases and J gave up 4 bases; unmatched junction bases: 10. The CDR3 runs 15 residues. The CDR3 loop reads CASSPSGAGIETQYF. In DNA form, the CDR3 reads TGTGCCAGCAGCCCGAGCGGGGCGGGAATAGAGACCCAGTACTTC.

This sequence joins TRBV6-1 and TRBJ2-7; 9 bases agree with TRBD1. Looked up from germline, CDR1 is MNHNS and CDR2 is SASEGT. This CDR3 comprises 15 residues. With 3 bases clipped from V and 0 bases from J, the junction kept 3 bases outside the gene matches. The DNA of the CDR3 is TGTGCCAGCAGTGAGTACAGGGGGCACTCCTACGAGCAGTACTTC. This gives the protein CASSEYRGHSYEQYF.

This clone was found once. The chain links TRBV6-1 to TRBJ2-3; D unclear. Trimming pared 0 bases from V and 4 bases from J, leaving 11 bases between. The germline gives CDR1 MNHNS, CDR2 SASEGT. This CDR3 contains 15 residues. The chain's CDR3 is CASSEATSGADTQYF. The CDR3 nucleotides are TGTGCCAGCAGTGAAGCCACTTCGGGTGCAGATACGCAGTATTTT.

J is TRBJ1-2 and V is TRBV19; 8 bases fit TRBD1. V was clipped by 9 bases and J by 7 bases; unmatched bases: 10. The CDR3 has 13 residues. CDR1 LNHDA and CDR2 SQIVND come from the germline V gene (reference sequence). The CDR3 DNA follows: TGTGCCAGCACTCCCAGGGGGCTGGGTGGCTACACCTTC. This gives the protein CASTPRGLGGYTF.

This chain links TRBV2 with TRBJ2-2; 8 nucleotides match TRBD2. CDR1 SNHLY and CDR2 FYNNEI come from the germline V gene. CDR3 length: 13 amino acids. J gave up 10 bases and V 5 bases, and 6 bases lay outside the gene matches. The CDR3 protein is CASSRTSPTELFF. In DNA form, the CDR3 reads TGTGCCAGCAGTCGGACTAGCCCGACGGAGCTGTTTTTT. The full variable domain, completed using reference TRBV2 and TRBJ2-2, is EPEVTQTPSHQVTQMGQEVILRCVPISNHLYFYWYRQILGQKVEFLVSFYNNEISEKSEIFDDQFSVERPDGSNFTLKIRSTKLEDSAMYFCASSRTSPTELFFGEGSRLTVL.

CDR3 coding DNA: TGTGCCAGCAGCCAAGAGTGGACTAGCGGGAGTTACAATGAGCAGTTCTTC. Translated, it gives CASSQEWTSGSYNEQFF. The chain recombines TRBV4-2 with TRBJ2-1; 13 bases are a match to TRBD2. The CDR3 loop spans 17 amino acids. Losses at the gene ends were 0 bases for V and 4 bases for J; bases not matched to a gene: 3. Germline V gene data show CDR1 as LGHNA and CDR2 as YNFKEQ.

This clone has only one observation. The chain joins TRBV28 to TRBJ1-1; possible D gene TRBD1, 6 bases. V lost 6 bases, J lost 4 bases, and 12 bases lay in between. This CDR3 comprises 13 residues. Per germline, CDR1 MDHEN and CDR2 SYDVKM. This CDR3 reads CASSLQGPTEAFF. The DNA of the CDR3 is TGTGCCAGCAGCCTCCAGGGGCCCACTGAAGCTTTCTTT.

V and J are TRBV5-6 and TRBJ2-3, with 10 bases aligning to TRBD1. With 4 bases clipped from V and 3 bases from J, the junction kept 8 bases outside the gene matches. CDR1 SGHDT and CDR2 YYEEEE come from the germline V gene. CDR3 length equals 16 residues. Written as DNA, the CDR3 is TGTGCCAGCAGCGCCTTAGGGACAGGGGCGACAGATACGCAGTATTTT. Translating it yields CASSALGTGATDTQYF.

V gene TRBV4-1 combines with J gene TRBJ2-1; the D gene is possibly TRBD2 (5 bases). V was cut by 3 bases and J by 8 bases, with 14 bases left in between. CDR1 is MGHRA, CDR2 YSYEKL, per germline. There are 14 residues in the CDR3. The CDR3 region is CASSHLKAVDEQFF. The DNA of the CDR3 is TGCGCCAGCAGCCATCTTAAAGCGGTGGATGAGCAGTTCTTC.

This chain links TRBV25-1 with TRBJ2-3; D gene ambiguous. The CDR3 length is 12 residues. Per germline, CDR1 MGHDK and CDR2 SYGVNS. Between the trimmed V and J ends, which lost 3 bases and 4 bases, there was a span of 5 bases. The DNA of the CDR3 is TGTGCCAGCAGTGATCAGGCAGATACGCAGTATTTT. Protein sequence: CASSDQADTQYF.

The chain employs TRBV9 and TRBJ2-7; TRBD1 agrees at 10 bases. The germline V gene encodes CDR1 SGDLS and CDR2 YYNGEE. With 2 bases clipped from V and 2 bases from J, the junction kept 4 bases outside the gene matches. This CDR3 comprises 15 residues. For the CDR3, the DNA is TGTGCCAGCAGCGTTTATGGACAGGGGGCCTACGAGCAGTACTTC. It yields the protein CASSVYGQGAYEQYF.

The chain joins TRBV27 to TRBJ2-7, with a weak D call TRBD1 (5 bases). Germline CDR1 is MNHEY and CDR2 is SMNVEV (reference sequence). Trimming removed 0 bases from V and 2 bases from J, with 8 bases in between. There are 14 residues in the CDR3. The CDR3 sequence is CASSLSGPTYEQYF. The CDR3 DNA reads as TGTGCCAGCAGTTTATCGGGGCCTACCTACGAGCAGTACTTC.

V usage is TRBV5-4 and J usage is TRBJ2-1; 9 positions agree with TRBD2. The V and J ends lost 0 bases and 1 base, in that order; junction bases with no gene match: 2. Germline V lookup: CDR1 SGHNT, CDR2 YYREEE (reference sequence). The CDR3 consists of 16 residues. The CDR3 nucleotides are TGTGCCAGCAGCTTGGGACTAGCGGAGTCCTACAATGAGCAGTTCTTC. Protein product: CASSLGLAESYNEQFF. Full variable domain (missing parts from reference TRBV5-4 and TRBJ2-1): ETGVTQSPTHLIKTRGQQVTLRCSSQSGHNTVSWYQQALGQGPQFIFQYYREEENGRGNFPPRFSGLQFPNYSSELNVNALELDDSALYLCASSLGLAESYNEQFFGPGTRLTVL.

The gene calls are TRBV21-1 and TRBJ2-3; the tabulated D call, TRBD2, remains unverified against the DNA. TRBV21-1 is listed as a pseudogene. There are 17 residues in the CDR3. Here the CDR3 reads CASSKWDSGTGTDTQYF. Here the CDR3 DNA reads TGTGCCAGCAGCAAATGGGATAGCGGAACGGGCACAGATACGCAGTATTTT.

The table lists this clone with a count of one. This CDR3 reads CASSSGQTYEQYF. The CDR3 DNA is TGTGCCAGCAGTTCCGGACAGACCTACGAGCAGTACTTC. This chain connects TRBV6-5 to TRBJ2-7; possibly TRBD1 for D (6 bases). Trimming left V 4 bases short and J 2 bases short, with 9 bases between. Per germline, CDR1 MNHEY and CDR2 SVGAGI. The CDR3 consists of 13 residues.

This clone occurred a few times. V gene TRBV2 combines with J gene TRBJ2-5; the match to TRBD1 covers 7 bases. Germline V gene sequence: CDR1 SNHLY, CDR2 FYNNEI. The CDR3 spans 14 residues. The J segment lost 2 bases and the V segment lost 9 bases, leaving 9 bases of the junction unmatched. CDR3 sequence (DNA): TGTGCCAGTCGGGGCCGGGACAGACAAGAGACCCAGTACTTC. It yields the protein CASRGRDRQETQYF.

The chain has TRBV19 and TRBJ2-7; the match to TRBD2 covers 7 bases. The CDR3 consists of 16 residues. With V trimmed by 3 bases and J by 2 bases, 10 bases remained unmatched. CDR1 is LNHDA and CDR2 is SQIVND in the germline V gene (reference sequence). The CDR3 DNA reads TGTGCCAGTAGTATGGATGGCGGGAGTCTTCCCTACGAGCAGTACTTC. As protein: CASSMDGGSLPYEQYF.

This chain uses TRBV7-9 with TRBJ1-5; D possibly corresponds to TRBD1 (5 bases). The CDR3 extends over 14 amino acids. With 5 bases removed from V and 6 bases from J, the gap between germline ends came to 14 bases. Germline V gene data show CDR1 as SEHNR and CDR2 as FQNEAQ (reference sequence). CDR3 in DNA: TGTGCCAGCAGCCCGGGTGGGGCGAGTCAGCCCCAGCATTTT. Protein sequence: CASSPGGASQPQHF.

This clone was seen once. The rearrangement links TRBV5-1 to TRBJ2-7; the match to TRBD1 covers 7 bases. CDR1 SGHRS and CDR2 YFSETQ come from the germline V gene. V trimming: 2 bases; J trimming: 5 bases; junction bases outside the gene matches: 7. The CDR3 spans 14 residues. CDR3 bases: TGCGCCAGCAGCTTACGAGGGGGCCGGCACGAGCAGTACTTC. Protein: CASSLRGGRHEQYF. The full variable domain, rest sourced from reference TRBV5-1 and TRBJ2-7, is KAGVTQTPRYLIKTRGQQVTLSCSPISGHRSVSWYQQTPGQGLQFLFEYFSETQRNKGNFPGRFSGRQFSNSRSEMNVSTLELGDSALYLCASSLRGGRHEQYFGPGTRLTVT.

This clone was recorded only once. The chain uses TRBV7-3 and TRBJ2-1; 11 bases are a match to TRBD2. The germline V gene has CDR1 SGHTA and CDR2 FQGTGA. With V trimmed by 5 bases and J by 0 bases, 9 bases remained unmatched. The CDR3 is made up of 18 amino acids. The CDR3 coding sequence is TGTGCCAGCAGCCTCGGACTAGCGGGCCTAAGCTCCTACAATGAGCAGTTCTTC. Encoded protein: CASSLGLAGLSSYNEQFF.

This chain links TRBV19 with TRBJ2-3; D remains ambiguous. Germline CDR1 is LNHDA and CDR2 is SQIVND (reference sequence). V lost 5 bases and J lost 0, with 6 bases in between. This CDR3 contains 13 residues. CDR3 loop: CASSLTSTDTQYF. DNA of the CDR3: TGTGCCAGTAGTTTAACTAGCACAGATACGCAGTATTTT.